A selection of T cell receptor beta chains follows, all from one sample in a study of T-cell memory formation after mild COVID-19. TCRdb reanalysed the 5' RACE reads using MiXCR and keeps one entry per CDR3 protein. Here the sample spans some 190,000 distinct CDR3 sequences, more than 15% being singletons. Sequencing used PBMCs or a T cell subset sorted from them (not recorded which). Receptor source: an adult woman who had mild COVID-19 (a few samples of this study predate the infection). Cell type and time point are not known. The CDR3 runs from the conserved cysteine through the conserved F or W. The D gene is left open where the match is weak. A row's size may be missing; if present it is once, few, many or a size class.

TRBJ2-3	TRBV24-1	.	.	CATSDPGGSSTDTQYF	TGTGCCACCAGTGACCCCGGGGGCAGCAGCACAGATACGCAGTATTTT
TRBJ2-1	TRBV7-6	few	.	CASSSVAGPHNEQFF	TGTGCCAGCAGCTCGGTGGCGGGACCCCACAATGAGCAGTTCTTC
TRBJ1-5	TRBV6-5	.	.	CASSSLRRTSTNQPQHF	TGTGCCAGCAGTTCCCTGAGGCGGACAAGTACGAATCAGCCCCAGCATTTT
TRBJ2-7	TRBV7-2	many	TRBD2	CASSSGLAGEQYF	TGTGCCAGCAGCTCCGGACTAGCGGGCGAGCAGTACTTC
TRBJ1-5	TRBV7-2	.	.	CASSLTGSGGNQPQHF	TGTGCCAGCAGCTTAACCGGGAGTGGTGGCAATCAGCCCCAGCATTTT
TRBJ2-3	TRBV27	.	.	CASSLFSGGDTQYF	TGTGCCAGCAGTTTATTCTCAGGCGGAGATACGCAGTATTTT
TRBJ2-7	TRBV20-1	.	.	CSFQTAAYEQYF	TGCAGTTTTCAGACTGCAGCCTACGAGCAGTACTTC
TRBJ2-1	TRBV7-9	.	.	CASSSETVSYNEQFF	TGTGCCAGCAGCTCAGAGACAGTCTCCTACAATGAGCAGTTCTTC
TRBJ2-2	TRBV6-5	.	.	CASMGSLNTGELFF	TGTGCCAGCATGGGCAGCCTGAACACCGGGGAGCTGTTTTTT
TRBJ1-3	TRBV11-2	.	TRBD1	CASRPNRGRNTIYF	TGTGCCAGCAGACCCAACAGGGGGCGAAACACCATATATTTT
TRBJ2-7	TRBV18	many	.	CASSPGESPYEQYF	TGTGCCAGCTCACCAGGAGAGAGTCCCTACGAGCAGTACTTC
TRBJ2-4	TRBV3-1	.	TRBD2	CASSRVAGVDNIQYF	TGTGCCAGCAGCCGGGTAGCGGGGGTCGACAACATTCAGTACTTC
TRBJ2-7	TRBV7-9	few	.	CASSLGKASYEQYF	TGTGCCAGCAGCTTAGGGAAAGCCTCCTACGAGCAGTACTTC
TRBJ2-7	TRBV5-1	few	.	CASSLTWTMFSEEQYF	TGCGCCAGCAGCTTAACTTGGACCATGTTCTCGGAGGAGCAGTACTTC
TRBJ2-7	TRBV12-3/TRBV12-4	few	.	CASSFGFYEQYF	TGTGCCAGCAGTTTCGGCTTCTACGAGCAGTACTTC
TRBJ2-4	TRBV5-6	.	.	CASSLAIAEERARIAKNIQYF	TGTGCCAGCAGCTTGGCTATAGCGGAGGAACGCGCTCGAATAGCCAAAAACATTCAGTACTTC
TRBJ1-1	TRBV7-9	.	.	CASSTGQSGAFF	TGTGCCAGCAGCACTGGACAGAGCGGAGCTTTCTTT
TRBJ2-7	TRBV6-1	few	.	CASRPPGQRAYEQYF	TGTGCCAGCAGGCCCCCGGGACAGCGGGCCTACGAGCAGTACTTC
TRBJ2-1	TRBV4-3	.	TRBD2	CASSQWLAGASYNEQFF	TGCGCCAGCAGCCAATGGTTAGCGGGAGCTTCCTACAATGAGCAGTTCTTC
TRBJ2-2	TRBV6-2/TRBV6-3	few	TRBD1	CASRQTGSTGELFF	TGTGCCAGCAGACAGACAGGGAGCACCGGGGAGCTGTTTTTT
TRBJ2-1	TRBV5-6	few	.	CASSLVGSGEVEQFF	TGTGCCAGCAGCTTGGTAGGTAGCGGTGAGGTTGAGCAGTTCTTC
TRBJ2-3	TRBV9	many	.	CASSVVEGGTQYF	TGTGCCAGCAGCGTAGTCGAGGGAGGTACGCAGTATTTT
TRBJ2-7	TRBV12-3/TRBV12-4	.	TRBD2	CASLAGDKPYEQYF	TGTGCCAGCCTAGCGGGGGACAAACCCTACGAGCAGTACTTC
TRBJ2-3	TRBV5-1	.	TRBD2	CASSLGGGASTDTQYF	TGCGCCAGCAGCTTGGGCGGGGGGGCTAGCACAGATACGCAGTATTTT
TRBJ1-2	TRBV25-1	few	.	CASRGAPNDYGYTF	TGTGCCAGCAGGGGGGCCCCAAATGACTATGGCTACACCTTC
TRBJ2-1	TRBV24-1	.	.	CATSDSLGGSYNEQFF	TGTGCCACCAGTGATTCGTTGGGGGGCTCCTACAATGAGCAGTTCTTC
TRBJ1-1	TRBV18	.	.	CASSPPTNTEAFF	TGTGCCAGCTCACCACCCACGAACACTGAAGCTTTCTTT
TRBJ2-1	TRBV4-1	few	TRBD2	CASSQDGRAGGRDEQFF	TGCGCCAGCAGCCAAGATGGTAGGGCGGGGGGGCGCGATGAGCAGTTCTTC
TRBJ1-1	TRBV2	few	.	CASSGDAGEAFF	TGTGCCAGCAGCGGGGACGCAGGTGAAGCTTTCTTT
TRBJ2-5	TRBV18	few	.	CASSRRSRQETQYF	TGTGCCAGCTCAAGGAGGTCCCGCCAAGAGACCCAGTACTTC
TRBJ2-5	TRBV12-3/TRBV12-4	many	.	CASSPGRLGQETQYF	TGTGCCAGCAGCCCCGGACGACTAGGCCAAGAGACCCAGTACTTC
TRBJ2-2	TRBV10-3	.	.	CAISEFGATGELFF	TGTGCCATCAGTGAGTTTGGGGCGACCGGGGAGCTGTTTTTT
TRBJ2-3	TRBV18	.	.	CASSPRTRGTTDTQYF	TGTGCCAGCTCACCTAGGACCAGGGGGACTACAGATACGCAGTATTTT
TRBJ2-1	TRBV6-5	.	TRBD2	CASSYISGAQFF	TGTGCCAGCAGTTATATTAGCGGGGCGCAGTTCTTC
TRBJ2-1	TRBV5-1	.	.	CASSLETDYYNEQFF	TGCGCCAGCAGCTTGGAGACAGACTACTACAATGAGCAGTTCTTC
TRBJ2-5	TRBV29-1	few	TRBD1	CSVRQGAGETQYF	TGCAGCGTAAGACAGGGCGCCGGAGAGACCCAGTACTTC
TRBJ2-5	TRBV15	few	.	CATSRGGAEKETQYF	TGTGCCACCAGCAGAGGGGGGGCTGAGAAGGAGACCCAGTACTTC
TRBJ1-2	TRBV18	few	TRBD1	CASSPSGQGRGSTF	TGTGCCAGCTCACCATCGGGACAGGGAAGGGGCTCCACCTTC
TRBJ1-1	TRBV6-5	.	TRBD1	CASSYYKGATTEAFF	TGTGCCAGCAGTTACTATAAGGGGGCCACCACTGAAGCTTTCTTT
TRBJ1-5	TRBV6-2/TRBV6-3	.	.	CASSYTRAGREPQHF	TGTGCCAGCAGTTACACGAGGGCAGGGCGGGAGCCCCAGCATTTT
TRBJ1-2	TRBV3-1	few	.	CASSQGIEYAYGYTF	TGTGCCAGCAGCCAAGGCATTGAGTACGCCTATGGCTACACCTTC
TRBJ2-1	TRBV29-1	few	TRBD2	CSVEGQGLAQQFF	TGCAGCGTTGAAGGACAGGGACTAGCTCAGCAGTTCTTC
TRBJ1-1	TRBV6-2/TRBV6-3	few	.	CASSYQRNTEAFF	TGTGCCAGCAGTTACCAGAGGAACACTGAAGCTTTCTTT
TRBJ1-1	TRBV5-1	.	.	CASSPTRTVRDTEAFF	TGCGCCAGCAGCCCGACGCGGACCGTCAGAGACACTGAAGCTTTCTTT
TRBJ2-5	TRBV4-2	many	TRBD1	CASSQDHRGSQETQYF	TGTGCCAGCAGCCAAGACCACAGGGGATCTCAAGAGACCCAGTACTTC
TRBJ2-7	TRBV12-3/TRBV12-4	many	.	CASSLGRSKQYEQYF	TGTGCCAGCAGTTTAGGCCGGAGCAAGCAATACGAGCAGTACTTC
TRBJ1-1	TRBV7-2	many	.	CASSLATLGRNTEAFF	TGTGCCAGCAGCTTAGCAACACTAGGGAGGAACACTGAAGCTTTCTTT
TRBJ2-5	TRBV20-1	few	.	CSVLIGLTAETQYF	TGCAGTGTGCTAATAGGGCTTACAGCGGAGACCCAGTACTTC
TRBJ2-1	TRBV3-1	few	.	CASSQVAHEQFF	TGTGCCAGCAGCCAAGTAGCCCATGAGCAGTTCTTC
TRBJ2-1	TRBV20-1	.	TRBD1	CSARVGTGLPDEQFF	TGCAGTGCTAGAGTGGGGACAGGGCTACCGGATGAGCAGTTCTTC
TRBJ2-4	TRBV21-1	few	.	CAGLRGKGLPKNIQYF	TGTGCCGGGCTGAGAGGGAAGGGGCTTCCCAAAAACATTCAGTACTTC
TRBJ2-5	TRBV2	few	.	CASIPGEMETQYF	TGTGCCAGCATCCCGGGGGAAATGGAGACCCAGTACTTC
TRBJ1-6	TRBV6-1	.	.	CASSEVGYNSPLHF	TGTGCCAGCAGTGAAGTGGGATATAATTCACCCCTCCACTTT